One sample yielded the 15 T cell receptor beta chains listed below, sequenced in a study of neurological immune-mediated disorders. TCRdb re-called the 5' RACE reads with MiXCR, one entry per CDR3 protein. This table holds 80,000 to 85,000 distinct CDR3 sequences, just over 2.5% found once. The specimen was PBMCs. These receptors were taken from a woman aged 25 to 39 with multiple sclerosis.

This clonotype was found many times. CDR3: CATAAYSNQPQHF. As DNA, the CDR3 is TGTGCCACCGCGGCATATAGCAATCAGCCCCAGCATTTT. J is TRBJ1-5 and V is TRBV24-1; no reliable D call. Trimming took off 9 bases at V and 0 bases at J, with 8 bases between the two ends. This CDR3 comprises 13 residues. Germline V gives CDR1 KGHDR, CDR2 SFDVKD.

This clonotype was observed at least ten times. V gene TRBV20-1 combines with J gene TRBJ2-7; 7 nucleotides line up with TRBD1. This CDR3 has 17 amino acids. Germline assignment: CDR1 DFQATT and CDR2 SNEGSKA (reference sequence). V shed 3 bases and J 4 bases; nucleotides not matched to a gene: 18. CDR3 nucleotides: TGCAGTGCTAGTCTTCGTTCTTCGACAGGGTGGGCTTACGAGCAGTACTTC. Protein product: CSASLRSSTGWAYEQYF.

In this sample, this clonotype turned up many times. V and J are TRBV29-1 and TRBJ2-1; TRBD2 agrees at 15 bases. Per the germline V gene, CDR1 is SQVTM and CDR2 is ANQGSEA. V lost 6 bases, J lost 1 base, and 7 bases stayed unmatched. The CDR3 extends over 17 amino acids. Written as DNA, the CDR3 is TGCAGCGTGGGGGGACTAGCGGGAGGAGGATCCTACAATGAGCAGTTCTTC. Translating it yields CSVGGLAGGGSYNEQFF.

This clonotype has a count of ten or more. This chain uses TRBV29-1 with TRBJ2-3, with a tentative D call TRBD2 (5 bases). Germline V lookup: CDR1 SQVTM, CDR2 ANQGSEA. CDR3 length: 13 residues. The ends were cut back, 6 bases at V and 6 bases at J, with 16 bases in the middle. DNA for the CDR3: TGCAGCGTGAGTCCGAGGGAGCCTGATACGCAGTATTTT. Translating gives CSVSPREPDTQYF.

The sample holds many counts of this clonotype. CDR3 region: CSANSGRVTGELFF. The CDR3 DNA sequence: TGCAGCGCCAATAGCGGGAGAGTCACCGGGGAGCTGTTTTTT. This chain joins TRBV29-1 and TRBJ2-2; TRBD2 matches at 9 bases. Germline-derived CDR1 and CDR2 are SQVTM and ANQGSEA. The CDR3 totals 14 residues. V lost 7 bases and J lost 4; bases outside the gene matches: 7.

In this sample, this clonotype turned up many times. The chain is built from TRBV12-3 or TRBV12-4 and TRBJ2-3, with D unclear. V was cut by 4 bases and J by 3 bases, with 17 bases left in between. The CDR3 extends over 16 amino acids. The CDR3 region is CASSSLQKGFTDTQYF. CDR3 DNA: TGTGCCAGCAGTTCCCTCCAAAAGGGCTTTACAGATACGCAGTATTTT.

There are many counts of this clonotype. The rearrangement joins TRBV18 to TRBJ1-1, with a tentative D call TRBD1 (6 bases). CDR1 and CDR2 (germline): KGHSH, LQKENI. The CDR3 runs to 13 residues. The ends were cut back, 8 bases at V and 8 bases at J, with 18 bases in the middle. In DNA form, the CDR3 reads TGTGCCAGCCTACTATACAACGGACAGGAAGCTTTCTTT. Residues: CASLLYNGQEAFF.

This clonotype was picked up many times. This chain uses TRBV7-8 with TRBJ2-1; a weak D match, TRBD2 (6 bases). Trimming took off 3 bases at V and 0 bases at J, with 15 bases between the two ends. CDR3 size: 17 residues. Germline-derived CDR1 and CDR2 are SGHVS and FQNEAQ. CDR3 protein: CASSFSYQEGSYNEQFF. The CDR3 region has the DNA TGTGCCAGCAGCTTCAGTTATCAGGAGGGCTCCTACAATGAGCAGTTCTTC.

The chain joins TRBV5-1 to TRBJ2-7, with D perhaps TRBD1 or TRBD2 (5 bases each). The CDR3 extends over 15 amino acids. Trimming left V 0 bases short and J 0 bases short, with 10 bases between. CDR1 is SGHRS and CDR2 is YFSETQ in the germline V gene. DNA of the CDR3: TGCGCCAGCAGCTTGGCGTCCGGGGCCTCCTACGAGCAGTACTTC. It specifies CASSLASGASYEQYF.

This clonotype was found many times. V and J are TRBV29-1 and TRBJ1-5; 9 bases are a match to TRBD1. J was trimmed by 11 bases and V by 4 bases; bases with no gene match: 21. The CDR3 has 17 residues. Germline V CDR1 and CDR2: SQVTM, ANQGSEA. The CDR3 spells CSVAGGPGTGSQGAQHF. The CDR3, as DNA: TGCAGCGTTGCCGGGGGGCCCGGGACAGGGTCACAAGGGGCCCAGCATTTT.

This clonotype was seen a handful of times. Here the CDR3 reads CSADYSGDIYNEQFF. The DNA for the CDR3 is TGCAGTGCAGATTATAGCGGGGATATTTACAATGAGCAGTTCTTC. The chain carries TRBV20-1 and TRBJ2-1, with 8 bases aligning to TRBD2. The CDR3 contains 15 residues. Germline V gene sequence: CDR1 DFQATT, CDR2 SNEGSKA (reference sequence). J gave up 4 bases and V 6 bases, and 11 bases lay outside the gene matches.

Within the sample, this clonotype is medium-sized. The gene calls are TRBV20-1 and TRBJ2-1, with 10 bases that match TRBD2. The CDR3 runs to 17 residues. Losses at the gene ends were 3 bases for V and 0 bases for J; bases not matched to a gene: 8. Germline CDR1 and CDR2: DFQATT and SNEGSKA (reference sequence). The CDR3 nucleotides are TGCAGTGCTAGTGATATTGGACTAGCGGCCTCCTACAATGAGCAGTTCTTC. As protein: CSASDIGLAASYNEQFF.

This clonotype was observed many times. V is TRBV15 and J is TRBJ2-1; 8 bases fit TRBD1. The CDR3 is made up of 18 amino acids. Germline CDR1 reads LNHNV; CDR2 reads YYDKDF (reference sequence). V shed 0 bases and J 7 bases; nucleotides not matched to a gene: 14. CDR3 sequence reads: CATSRDSLGQGNRNEQFF. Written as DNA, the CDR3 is TGTGCCACCAGCAGAGACAGCCTTGGACAGGGAAATCGAAATGAGCAGTTCTTC.

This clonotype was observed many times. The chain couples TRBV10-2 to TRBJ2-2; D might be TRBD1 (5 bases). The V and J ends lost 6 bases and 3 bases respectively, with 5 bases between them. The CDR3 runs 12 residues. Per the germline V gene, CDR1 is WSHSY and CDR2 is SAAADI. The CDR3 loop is CASRTDTGELFF. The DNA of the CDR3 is TGCGCCAGCAGGACAGACACCGGGGAGCTGTTTTTT.

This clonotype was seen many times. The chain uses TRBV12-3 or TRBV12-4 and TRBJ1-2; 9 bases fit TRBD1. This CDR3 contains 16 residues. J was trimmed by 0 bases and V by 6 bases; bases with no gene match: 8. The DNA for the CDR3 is TGTGCCAGCAGCGGCGGGACAGGGCGACCTAACTATGGCTACACCTTC. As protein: CASSGGTGRPNYGYTF.